This T cell receptor beta chain was sequenced during a study of T cell repertoires in cytomegalovirus infection. Study background: Public TCR beta signatures were indicative of both CMV infection and a matching HLA type. Findings of the study overall: Of the TCR beta families, the public ones yielded a cumulative frequency that identified carriers of CMV plus the relevant HLA. The ex vivo response was dominated by HLA-C-restricted CMV-specific TCR beta clonotypes.

This clonotype was observed a handful of times. Its antigen is currently unknown. CDR1 LNHDA and CDR2 SQIVND come from the germline V gene (reference sequence). CDR3 length equals 14 residues. Trimming stripped 6 bases from V and 5 bases from J, with 14 bases between. TCRdb re-derived calls from the reads in MiXCR, one entry per CDR3 protein. The repertoire holds approximately 250,000 distinct CDR3 sequences, around an eighth seen once, with 1.6% in the top ten. The sample was PBMCs. This chain joins TRBV19 and TRBJ1-5; no definite D call. This receptor was taken from a human donor in good health (CMV status not recorded). Some clones in this sample may be carry-over from other donors' samples. DNA of the CDR3: TGTGCCAGTAGCATACGGGAGTTACATCAGCCCCAGCATTTT. It is translated as CASSIRELHQPQHF.